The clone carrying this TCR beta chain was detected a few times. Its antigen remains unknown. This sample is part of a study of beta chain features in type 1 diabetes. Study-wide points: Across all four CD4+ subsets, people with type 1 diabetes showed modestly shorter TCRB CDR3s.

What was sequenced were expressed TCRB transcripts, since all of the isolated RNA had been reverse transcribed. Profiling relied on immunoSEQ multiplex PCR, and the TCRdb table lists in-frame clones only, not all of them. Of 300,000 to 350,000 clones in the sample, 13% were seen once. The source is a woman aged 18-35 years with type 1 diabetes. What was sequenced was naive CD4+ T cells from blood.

DNA for the CDR3: TGTGCCAGCAGGAGGACAGTAATGAACACTGAAGCTTTCTTT. Amino acids: CASRRTVMNTEAFF. The V and J genes are TRBV6-5 and TRBJ1-1; the D gene is possibly TRBD1 (6 bases). From germline, CDR1 is MNHEY and CDR2 SVGAGI. CDR3 length equals 14 residues. Between the trimmed V and J ends, which lost 6 bases and 0 bases, there was a span of 11 bases.